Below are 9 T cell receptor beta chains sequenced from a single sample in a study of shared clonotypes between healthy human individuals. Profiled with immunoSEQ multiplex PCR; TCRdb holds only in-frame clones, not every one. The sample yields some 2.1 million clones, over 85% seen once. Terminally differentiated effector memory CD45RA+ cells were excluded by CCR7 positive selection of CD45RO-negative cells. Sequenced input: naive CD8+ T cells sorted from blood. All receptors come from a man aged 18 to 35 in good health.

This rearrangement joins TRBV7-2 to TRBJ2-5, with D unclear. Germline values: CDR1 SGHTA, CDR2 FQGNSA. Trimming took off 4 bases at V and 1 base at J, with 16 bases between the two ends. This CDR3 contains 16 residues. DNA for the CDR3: TGTGCCAGCAGCTCTGACGGTCTGTTGGCCCAAGAGACCCAGTACTTC. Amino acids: CASSSDGLLAQETQYF.

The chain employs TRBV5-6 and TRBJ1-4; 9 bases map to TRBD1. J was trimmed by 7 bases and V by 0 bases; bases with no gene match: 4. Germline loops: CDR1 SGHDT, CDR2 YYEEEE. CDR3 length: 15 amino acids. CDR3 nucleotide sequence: TGTGCCAGCAGCTTGGAAACAGGGGGCCGTGAAAAACTGTTTTTT. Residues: CASSLETGGREKLFF.

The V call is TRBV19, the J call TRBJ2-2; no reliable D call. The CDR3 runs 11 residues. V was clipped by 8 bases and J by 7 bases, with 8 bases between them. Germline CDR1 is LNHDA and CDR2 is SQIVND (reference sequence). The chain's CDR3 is CASVINGELFF. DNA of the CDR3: TGTGCCAGTGTAATTAACGGGGAGCTGTTTTTT.

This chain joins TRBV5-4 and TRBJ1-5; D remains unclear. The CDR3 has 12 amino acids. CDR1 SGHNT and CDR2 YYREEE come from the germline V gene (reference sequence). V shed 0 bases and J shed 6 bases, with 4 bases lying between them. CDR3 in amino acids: CASSLDAQPQHF. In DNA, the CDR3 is TGTGCCAGCAGCTTGGATGCTCAGCCCCAGCATTTT.

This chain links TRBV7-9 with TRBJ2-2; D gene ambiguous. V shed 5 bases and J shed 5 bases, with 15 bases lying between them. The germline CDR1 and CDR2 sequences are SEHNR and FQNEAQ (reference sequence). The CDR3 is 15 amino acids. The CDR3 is CASSPRTLGTGELFF. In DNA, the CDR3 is TGTGCCAGCAGCCCCCGGACCCTCGGGACCGGGGAGCTGTTTTTT.

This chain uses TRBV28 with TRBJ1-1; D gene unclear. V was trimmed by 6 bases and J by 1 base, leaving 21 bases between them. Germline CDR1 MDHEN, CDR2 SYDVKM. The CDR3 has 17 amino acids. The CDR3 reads CASSKVAFEGENTEAFF. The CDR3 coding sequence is TGTGCCAGCAGCAAGGTTGCTTTTGAGGGCGAGAACACTGAAGCTTTCTTT.

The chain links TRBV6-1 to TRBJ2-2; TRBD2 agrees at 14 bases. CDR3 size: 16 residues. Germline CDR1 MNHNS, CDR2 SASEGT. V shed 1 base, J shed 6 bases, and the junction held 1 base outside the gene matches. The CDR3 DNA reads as TGTGCCAGCAGTGAAGGGACTAGCGGGAGGTCCGGGGAGCTGTTTTTT. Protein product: CASSEGTSGRSGELFF.

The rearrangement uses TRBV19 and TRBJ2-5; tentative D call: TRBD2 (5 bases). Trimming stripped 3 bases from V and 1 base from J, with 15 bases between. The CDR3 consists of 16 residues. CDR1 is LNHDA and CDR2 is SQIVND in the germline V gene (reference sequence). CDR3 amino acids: CASSMQDSGIQETQYF. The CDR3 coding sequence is TGTGCCAGTAGTATGCAGGACTCCGGGATCCAAGAGACCCAGTACTTC.

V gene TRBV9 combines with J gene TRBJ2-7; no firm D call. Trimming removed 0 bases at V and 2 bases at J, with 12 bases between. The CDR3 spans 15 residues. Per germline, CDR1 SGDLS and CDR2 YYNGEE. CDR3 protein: CASSVGVTATYEQYF. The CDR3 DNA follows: TGTGCCAGCAGCGTAGGGGTAACAGCAACCTACGAGCAGTACTTC.